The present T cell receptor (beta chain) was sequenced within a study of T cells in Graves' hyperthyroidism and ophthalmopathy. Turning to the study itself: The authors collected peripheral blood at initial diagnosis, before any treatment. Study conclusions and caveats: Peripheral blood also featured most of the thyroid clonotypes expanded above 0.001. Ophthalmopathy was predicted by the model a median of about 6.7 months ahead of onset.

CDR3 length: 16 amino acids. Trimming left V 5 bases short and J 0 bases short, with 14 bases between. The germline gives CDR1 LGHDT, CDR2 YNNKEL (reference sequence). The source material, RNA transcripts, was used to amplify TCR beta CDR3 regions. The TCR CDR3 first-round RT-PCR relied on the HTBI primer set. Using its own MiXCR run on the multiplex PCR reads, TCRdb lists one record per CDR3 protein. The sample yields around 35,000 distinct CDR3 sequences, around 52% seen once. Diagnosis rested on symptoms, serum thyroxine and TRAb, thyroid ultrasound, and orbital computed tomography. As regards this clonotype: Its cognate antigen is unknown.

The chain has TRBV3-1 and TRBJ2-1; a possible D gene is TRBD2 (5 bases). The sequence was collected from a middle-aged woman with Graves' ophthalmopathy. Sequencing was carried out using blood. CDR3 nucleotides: TGTGCCAGCAGCGCAGGACTGCCCGGCTCCTACAATGAGCAGTTCTTC. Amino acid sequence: CASSAGLPGSYNEQFF.